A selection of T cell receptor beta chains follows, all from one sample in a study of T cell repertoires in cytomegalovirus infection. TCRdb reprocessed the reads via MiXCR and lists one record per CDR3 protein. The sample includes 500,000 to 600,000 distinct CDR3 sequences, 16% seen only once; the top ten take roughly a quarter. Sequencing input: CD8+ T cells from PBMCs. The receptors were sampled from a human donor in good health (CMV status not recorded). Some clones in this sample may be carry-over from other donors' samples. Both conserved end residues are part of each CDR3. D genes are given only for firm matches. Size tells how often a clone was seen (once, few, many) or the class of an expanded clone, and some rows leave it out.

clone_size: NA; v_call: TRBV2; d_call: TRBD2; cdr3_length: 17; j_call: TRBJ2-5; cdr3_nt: TGTGCCAGCAGTGAAGGGCTGGGACTAGCGGGAAGCGAGACCCAGTACTTC; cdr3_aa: CASSEGLGLAGSETQYF
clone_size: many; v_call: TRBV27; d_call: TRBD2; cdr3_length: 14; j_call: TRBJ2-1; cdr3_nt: TGTGCCAGCAGTTTTAGCGGGCTTTACAATGAGCAGTTCTTC; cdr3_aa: CASSFSGLYNEQFF
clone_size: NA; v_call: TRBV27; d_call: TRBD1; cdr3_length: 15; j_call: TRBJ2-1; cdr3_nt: TGTACCAGCAGTTTGGGACAGGAGGGGCACAATGAGCAGTTCTTC; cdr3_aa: CTSSLGQEGHNEQFF
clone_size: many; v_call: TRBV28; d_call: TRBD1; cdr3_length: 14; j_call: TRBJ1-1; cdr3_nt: TGTGCCAGCAGTCCCCGACAGGGTCACACTGAAGCTTTCTTT; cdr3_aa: CASSPRQGHTEAFF
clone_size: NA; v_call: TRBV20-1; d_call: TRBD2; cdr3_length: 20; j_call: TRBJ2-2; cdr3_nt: TGCAGTGCTAGAGATCTGAAGGCCTCAGCTAGCGGGAGTCTCACCGGGGAGCTGTTTTTT; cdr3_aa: CSARDLKASASGSLTGELFF
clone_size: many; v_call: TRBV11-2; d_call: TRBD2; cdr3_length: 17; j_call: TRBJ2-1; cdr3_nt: TGTGCCAGCAGCCCCACCCCCGGCGGGAGCTCCTACAATGAGCAGTTCTTC; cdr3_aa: CASSPTPGGSSYNEQFF
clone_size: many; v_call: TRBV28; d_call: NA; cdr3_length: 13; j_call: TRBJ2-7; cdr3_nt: TGTGCCAGCAGCCGGGGTATCTCCTACGAGCAGTACTTC; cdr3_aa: CASSRGISYEQYF
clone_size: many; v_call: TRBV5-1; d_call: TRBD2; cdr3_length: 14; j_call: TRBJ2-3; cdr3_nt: TGCGCCAGCAGCTGGGGGACTACCCACGATACGCAGTATTTT; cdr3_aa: CASSWGTTHDTQYF
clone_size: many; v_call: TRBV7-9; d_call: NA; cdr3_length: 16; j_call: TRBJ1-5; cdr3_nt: TGTGCCAGCAGCTTAGGGTCGGCAGGAGGATATCAGCCCCAGCATTTT; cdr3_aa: CASSLGSAGGYQPQHF
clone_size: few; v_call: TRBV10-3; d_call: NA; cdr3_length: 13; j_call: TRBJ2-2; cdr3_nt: TGTGCCATCAGACCCGTGAACACCGGGGAGCTGTTTTTT; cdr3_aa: CAIRPVNTGELFF
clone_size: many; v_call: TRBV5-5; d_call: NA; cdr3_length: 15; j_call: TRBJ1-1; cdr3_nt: TGTGCCAGCAGCTTGGGGGGCGCACCGAACACTGAAGCTTTCTTT; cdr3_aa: CASSLGGAPNTEAFF
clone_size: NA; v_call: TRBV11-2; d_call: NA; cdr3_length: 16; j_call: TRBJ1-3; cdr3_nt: TGTGCCAGCAGCGGATTGAACAGGGCCCTAGGAAACACCATATATTTT; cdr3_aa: CASSGLNRALGNTIYF
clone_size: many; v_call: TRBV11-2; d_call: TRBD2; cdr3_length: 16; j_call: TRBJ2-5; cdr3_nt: TGTGCCAGCAGCCCCTGGTATAGCGGGGGCCTGGAGACCCAGTACTTC; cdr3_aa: CASSPWYSGGLETQYF
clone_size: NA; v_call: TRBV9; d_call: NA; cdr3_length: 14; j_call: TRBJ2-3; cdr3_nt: TGTGCCAGCAGCGTAGCTGATGTTGGAGATACGCAGTATTTT; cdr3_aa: CASSVADVGDTQYF
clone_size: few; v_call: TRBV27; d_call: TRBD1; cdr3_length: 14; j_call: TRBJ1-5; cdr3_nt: TGTGCCAGCAGCCAGGGACAGGGGTGGCAGCCCCAGCATTTT; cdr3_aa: CASSQGQGWQPQHF
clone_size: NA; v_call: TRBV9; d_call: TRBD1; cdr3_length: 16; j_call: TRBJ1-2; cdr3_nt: TGTGCCAGCAGCGCCTCGGGACAGGGCCGACTCTATGGCTACACCTTC; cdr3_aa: CASSASGQGRLYGYTF
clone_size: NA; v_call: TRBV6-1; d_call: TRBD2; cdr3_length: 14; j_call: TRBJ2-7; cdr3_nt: TGTGCCAGCACTGTAGCGGGGAGCTCCTACGAGCAGTACTTC; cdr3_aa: CASTVAGSSYEQYF
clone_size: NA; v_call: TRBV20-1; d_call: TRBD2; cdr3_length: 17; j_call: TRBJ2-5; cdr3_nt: TGCAGTGCTAACGATTTACTAGCGGGATCGTACCAAGAGACCCAGTACTTC; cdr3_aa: CSANDLLAGSYQETQYF
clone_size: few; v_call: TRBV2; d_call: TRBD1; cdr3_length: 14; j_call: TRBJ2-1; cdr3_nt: TGTGCCAGCGGGAGGACAGGGAGCCACAATGAGCAGTTCTTC; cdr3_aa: CASGRTGSHNEQFF
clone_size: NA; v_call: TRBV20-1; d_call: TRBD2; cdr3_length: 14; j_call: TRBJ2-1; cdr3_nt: TGCAGTGCTAGACTAGCGGGGGCCCCCAGAGAGCAGTTCTTC; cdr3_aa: CSARLAGAPREQFF
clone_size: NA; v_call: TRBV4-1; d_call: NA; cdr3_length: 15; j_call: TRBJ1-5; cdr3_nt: TGCGCCAGCAGCCAGGCTATACAGAGCTATCAGCCCCAGCATTTT; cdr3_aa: CASSQAIQSYQPQHF
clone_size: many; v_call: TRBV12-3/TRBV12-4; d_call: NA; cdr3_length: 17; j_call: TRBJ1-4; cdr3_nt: TGTGCCAGCAGCCATGGACAGCAACTTGCAACTAATGAAAAACTGTTTTTT; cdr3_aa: CASSHGQQLATNEKLFF
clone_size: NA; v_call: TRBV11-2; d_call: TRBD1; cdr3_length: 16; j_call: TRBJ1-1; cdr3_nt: TGTGCCAGCAGCTTAGTGTGGGGACAGGGAATCACTGAAGCTTTCTTT; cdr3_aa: CASSLVWGQGITEAFF
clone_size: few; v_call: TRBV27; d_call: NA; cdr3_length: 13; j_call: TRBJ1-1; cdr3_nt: TGTGCCAGCAGTTACGGGGCGAGGACTGAAGCTTTCTTT; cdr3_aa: CASSYGARTEAFF
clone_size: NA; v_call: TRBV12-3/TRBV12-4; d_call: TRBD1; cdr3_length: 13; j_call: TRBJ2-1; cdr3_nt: TGTGCCAACGGACAGGGAAGACTAAATGAGCAGTTCTTC; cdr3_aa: CANGQGRLNEQFF
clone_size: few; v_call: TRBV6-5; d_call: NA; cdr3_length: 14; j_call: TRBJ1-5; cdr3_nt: TGTGCCAGCAGTTACCCCCTGCGGGAACAGCCCCAGCATTTT; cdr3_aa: CASSYPLREQPQHF
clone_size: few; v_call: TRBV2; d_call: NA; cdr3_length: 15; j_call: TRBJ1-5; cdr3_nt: TGTGCCAGCAGTGAATTTTGGAAGGACAATCAGCCCCAGCATTTT; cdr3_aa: CASSEFWKDNQPQHF
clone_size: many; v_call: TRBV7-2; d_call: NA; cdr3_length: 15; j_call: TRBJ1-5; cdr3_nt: TGTGCCAGCAGCTTAGATGGGGTGAGCAATCAGCCCCAGCATTTT; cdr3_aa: CASSLDGVSNQPQHF
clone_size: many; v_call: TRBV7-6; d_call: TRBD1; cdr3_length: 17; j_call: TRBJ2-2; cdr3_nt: TGTGCCAGCAGCATCCCCTCGGACAGGAACTTCACCGGGGAGCTGTTTTTT; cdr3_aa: CASSIPSDRNFTGELFF
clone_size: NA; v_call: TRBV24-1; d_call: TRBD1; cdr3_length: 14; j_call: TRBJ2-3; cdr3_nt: TGTGCCACCAGTGATTTGACAGGGGTGGATACGCAGTATTTT; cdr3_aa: CATSDLTGVDTQYF
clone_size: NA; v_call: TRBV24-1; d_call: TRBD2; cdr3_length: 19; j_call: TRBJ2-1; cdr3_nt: TGTGCCACCAGCCCCCATACCAGCGGGAGGCCCAAAGAATACAATGAGCAGTTCTTC; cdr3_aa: CATSPHTSGRPKEYNEQFF
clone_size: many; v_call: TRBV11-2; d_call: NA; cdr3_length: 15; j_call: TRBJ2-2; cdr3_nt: TGTGCCAGCACCTACCTTGCAGGGGCCGCCGGGGAGCTGTTTTTT; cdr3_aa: CASTYLAGAAGELFF
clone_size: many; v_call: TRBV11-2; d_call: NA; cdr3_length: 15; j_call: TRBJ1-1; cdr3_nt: TGTGCCAGCAGCTTAGATCCGGGGAGTTCCCTAGAAGCTTTCTTT; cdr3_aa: CASSLDPGSSLEAFF
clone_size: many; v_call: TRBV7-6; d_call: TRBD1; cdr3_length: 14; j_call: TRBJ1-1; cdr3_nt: TGTGCCAGCAGCCCCGGACAGGACAACCCTGAAGCTTTCTTT; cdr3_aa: CASSPGQDNPEAFF
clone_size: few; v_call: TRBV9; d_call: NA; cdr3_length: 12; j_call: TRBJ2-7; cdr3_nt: TGTGCCAGCAGCGACGAGGGGGGCGAGCAGTACTTC; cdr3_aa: CASSDEGGEQYF
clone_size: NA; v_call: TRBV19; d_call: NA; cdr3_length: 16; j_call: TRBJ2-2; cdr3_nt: TGTGCCAGTAGTCCTCTGACAGGTCGCGACACCGGGGAGCTGTTTTTT; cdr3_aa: CASSPLTGRDTGELFF
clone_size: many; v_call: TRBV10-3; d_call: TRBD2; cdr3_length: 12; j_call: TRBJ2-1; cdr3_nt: TGTGCCTCCCGCGGGGGGGACAATGAGCAGTTCTTC; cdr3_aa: CASRGGDNEQFF
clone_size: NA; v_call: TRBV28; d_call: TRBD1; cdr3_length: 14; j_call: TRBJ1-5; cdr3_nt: TGTGCCAGCACCGATGGACAGGGATTTCAGCCCCAGCATTTT; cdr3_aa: CASTDGQGFQPQHF
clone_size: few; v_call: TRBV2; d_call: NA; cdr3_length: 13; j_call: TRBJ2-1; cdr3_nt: TGTGCCAGCAGTGAGTACCGGCACAATGAGCAGTTCTTC; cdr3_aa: CASSEYRHNEQFF
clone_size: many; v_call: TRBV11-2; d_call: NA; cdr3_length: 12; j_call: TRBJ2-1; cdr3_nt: TGTGCCAGCAGCTTAATCGCTCTTGAGCAGTTCTTC; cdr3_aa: CASSLIALEQFF
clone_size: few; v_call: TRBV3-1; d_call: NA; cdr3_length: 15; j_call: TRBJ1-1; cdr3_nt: TGTGCCAGCAGCCAAGATACGGTCATGAACACTGAAGCTTTCTTT; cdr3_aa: CASSQDTVMNTEAFF
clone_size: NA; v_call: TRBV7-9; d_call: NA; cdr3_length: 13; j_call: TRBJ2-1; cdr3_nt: TGTGCCAGCAGCTTAGCGGAGAGAAATGAGAAGTTCTTC; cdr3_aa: CASSLAERNEKFF
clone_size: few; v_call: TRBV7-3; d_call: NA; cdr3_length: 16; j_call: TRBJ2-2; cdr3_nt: TGTGCCACCGACCCCCCAGGGATCCTTGACACCGGGGAGCTGTTTTTT; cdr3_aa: CATDPPGILDTGELFF
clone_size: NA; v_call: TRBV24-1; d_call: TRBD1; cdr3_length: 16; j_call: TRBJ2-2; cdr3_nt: TGTGCCACCAGTGAGTCGACAGGGTCGAACACCGGGGAGCTGTTTTTT; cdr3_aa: CATSESTGSNTGELFF
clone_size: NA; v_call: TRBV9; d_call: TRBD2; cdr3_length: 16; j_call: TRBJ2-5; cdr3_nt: TGTGCCAGCAGCGTAGATCTAGCGGGGTTTCAAGAGACCCAGTACTTC; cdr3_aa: CASSVDLAGFQETQYF
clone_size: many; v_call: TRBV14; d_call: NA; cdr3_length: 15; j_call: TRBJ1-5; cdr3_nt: TGTGCCAGCAGCCAAGCGGGCCCTCCGAATCAGCCCCAGCATTTT; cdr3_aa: CASSQAGPPNQPQHF
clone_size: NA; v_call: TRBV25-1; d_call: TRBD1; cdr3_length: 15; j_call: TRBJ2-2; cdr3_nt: TGTGCCAGCAGTGAGGGGACAGGGGGTCACGGGGAGCTGTTTTTT; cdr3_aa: CASSEGTGGHGELFF
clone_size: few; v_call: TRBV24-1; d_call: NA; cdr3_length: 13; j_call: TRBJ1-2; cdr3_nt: TGTGCCACCAGTGGGCAACCCTTCTATGGCTACACCTTC; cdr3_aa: CATSGQPFYGYTF
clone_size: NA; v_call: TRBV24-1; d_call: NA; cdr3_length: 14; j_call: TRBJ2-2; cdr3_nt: TGTGCCACCAGGGGCACTAGCAACACCGGGGAGCTGTTTTTT; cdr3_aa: CATRGTSNTGELFF
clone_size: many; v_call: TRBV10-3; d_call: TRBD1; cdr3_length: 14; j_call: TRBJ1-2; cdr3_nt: TGTGCCATCCTCCGGGACAGGGGGGAGAATGGCTACACCTTC; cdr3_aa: CAILRDRGENGYTF
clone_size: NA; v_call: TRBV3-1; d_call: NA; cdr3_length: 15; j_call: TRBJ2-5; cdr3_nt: TGTGCCAGCAGCCCTATCCGGGCGGGGCTCGAGACCCAGTACTTC; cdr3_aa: CASSPIRAGLETQYF
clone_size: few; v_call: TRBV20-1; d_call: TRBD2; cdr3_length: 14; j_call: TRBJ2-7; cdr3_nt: TGCAGTGCTGCGAGCGGGGGGGGCTCCTACGAGCAGTACTTC; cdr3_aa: CSAASGGGSYEQYF